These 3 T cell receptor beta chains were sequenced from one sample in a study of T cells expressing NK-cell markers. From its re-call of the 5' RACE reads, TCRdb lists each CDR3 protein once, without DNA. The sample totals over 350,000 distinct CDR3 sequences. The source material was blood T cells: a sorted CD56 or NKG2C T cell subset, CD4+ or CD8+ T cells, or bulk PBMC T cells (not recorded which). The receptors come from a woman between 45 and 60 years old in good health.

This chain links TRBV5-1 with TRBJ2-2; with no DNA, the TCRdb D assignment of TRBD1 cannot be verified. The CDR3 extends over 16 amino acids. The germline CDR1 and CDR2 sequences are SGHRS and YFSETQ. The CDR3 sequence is CASSFGQSPNTGELFF. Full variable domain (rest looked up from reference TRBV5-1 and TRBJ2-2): KAGVTQTPRYLIKTRGQQVTLSCSPISGHRSVSWYQQTPGQGLQFLFEYFSETQRNKGNFPGRFSGRQFSNSRSEMNVSTLELGDSALYLCASSFGQSPNTGELFFGEGSRLTVL.

The CDR3 sequence: CASSLGQGVPGELFF. V is TRBV6-6 and J is TRBJ2-2; checking the TCRdb D call of TRBD1 is not possible without DNA. The germline gives CDR1 MNHNY, CDR2 SVGAGI (reference sequence). This CDR3 region has 15 residues.

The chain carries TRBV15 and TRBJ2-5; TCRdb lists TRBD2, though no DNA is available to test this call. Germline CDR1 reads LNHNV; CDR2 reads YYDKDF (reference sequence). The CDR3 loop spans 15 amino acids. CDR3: CATRRGGKRQETQYF.